The TCR beta chain under discussion was sequenced for a study of early T cells in non-severe SARS-CoV-2 infection. Study context: Unsorted whole blood bulk RNA was sequenced, with unpaired chains. Overall study findings and caveats: VDJdb-based matching was biased toward anti-spike CD8 responses and missed private and CD4 specificities.

The table lists this clonotype with many counts. What it binds is unknown. Unique molecular identifiers (one per individual cDNA molecule) were attached. TCRdb reprocessed the 5' RACE reads via MiXCR and lists one record per CDR3 protein. The repertoire holds about 19,000 distinct CDR3 sequences, with approximately 4.1% as singletons. This TCR was recovered from an adult who was a healthcare worker with PCR-confirmed SARS-CoV-2 infection or an uninfected control (not recorded which). Sequencing input: whole blood.

CDR3 amino acids: CASSTGQGGAFITGELFF. The CDR3 region has the DNA TGTGCCAGCAGTACAGGACAGGGGGGAGCCTTCATCACCGGGGAGCTGTTTTTT. The rearrangement joins TRBV5-4 to TRBJ2-2; 10 positions agree with TRBD1. After removal of 5 bases from V and 4 bases from J, the junction contained 14 bases not matched to a gene. Germline V gene sequence: CDR1 SGHNT, CDR2 YYREEE (reference sequence). CDR3 length: 18 amino acids.